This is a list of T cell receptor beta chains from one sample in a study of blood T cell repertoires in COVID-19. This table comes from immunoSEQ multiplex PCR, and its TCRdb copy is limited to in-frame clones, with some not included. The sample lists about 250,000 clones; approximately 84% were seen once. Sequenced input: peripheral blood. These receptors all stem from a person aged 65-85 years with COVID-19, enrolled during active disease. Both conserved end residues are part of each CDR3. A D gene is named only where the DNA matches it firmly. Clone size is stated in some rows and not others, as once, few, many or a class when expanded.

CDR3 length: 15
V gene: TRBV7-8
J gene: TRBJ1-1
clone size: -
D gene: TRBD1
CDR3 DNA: TGTGCCAGCAGCTATCCGGGACAGCTGAACACTGAAGCTTTCTTT
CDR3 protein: CASSYPGQLNTEAFF

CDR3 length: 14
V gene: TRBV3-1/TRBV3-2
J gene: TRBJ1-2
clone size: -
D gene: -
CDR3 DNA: TGTGCCAGCAGCCAAGATCGGGGGGTATATGGCTACACCTTC
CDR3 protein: CASSQDRGVYGYTF

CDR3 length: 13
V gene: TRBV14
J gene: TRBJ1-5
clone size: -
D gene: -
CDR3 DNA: TGTGCCAGCAGCTCAGGGGGCAATCAGCCCCAGCATTTT
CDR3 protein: CASSSGGNQPQHF

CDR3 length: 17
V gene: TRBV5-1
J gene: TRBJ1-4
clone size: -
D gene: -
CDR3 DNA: TGCGCCAGCAGCTTGGACGGTTCGGCAGGTCTTAATGAAAAACTGTTTTTT
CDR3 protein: CASSLDGSAGLNEKLFF

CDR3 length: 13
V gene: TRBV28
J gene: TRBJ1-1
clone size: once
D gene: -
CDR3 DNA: TGTGCCACGTTTCCGGGGGGTTACACTGAAGCTTTCTTT
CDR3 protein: CATFPGGYTEAFF

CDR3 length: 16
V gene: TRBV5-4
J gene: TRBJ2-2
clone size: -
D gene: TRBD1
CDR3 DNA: TGTGCCAGCAGCCAGGACAGGGGGCTAAACACCGGGGAGCTGTTTTTT
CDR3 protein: CASSQDRGLNTGELFF

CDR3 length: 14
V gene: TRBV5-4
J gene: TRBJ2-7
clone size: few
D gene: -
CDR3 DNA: TGTGCCAGCAGCTTGAACAGAGTTACCTACGAGCAGTACTTC
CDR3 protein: CASSLNRVTYEQYF

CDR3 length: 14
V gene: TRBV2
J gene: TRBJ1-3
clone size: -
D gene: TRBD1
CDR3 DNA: TGTGCCAGCACACAGGGGTCGGCTGGAAACACCATATATTTT
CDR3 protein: CASTQGSAGNTIYF

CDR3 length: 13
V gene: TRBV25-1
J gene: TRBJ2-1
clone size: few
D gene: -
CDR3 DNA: TGTGCCAGCATCCGCGTAGGGGCCAATGAGCAGTTCTTC
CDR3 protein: CASIRVGANEQFF

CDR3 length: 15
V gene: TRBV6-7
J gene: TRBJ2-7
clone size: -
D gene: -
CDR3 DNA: TGTGCCAGCAGGGTGGACAAGGCTAGCTCCTACGAGCAGTACTTC
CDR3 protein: CASRVDKASSYEQYF

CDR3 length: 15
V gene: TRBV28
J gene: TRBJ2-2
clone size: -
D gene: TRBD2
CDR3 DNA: TGTGCCAGCAGACCCAGCGGGATAGGGACCGGGGAGCTGTTTTTT
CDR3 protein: CASRPSGIGTGELFF

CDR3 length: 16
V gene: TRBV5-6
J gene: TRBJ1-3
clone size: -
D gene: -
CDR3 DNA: TGTGCCAGCAGCTTGGCAGGAACCTACTCTGGAAACACCATATATTTT
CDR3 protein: CASSLAGTYSGNTIYF

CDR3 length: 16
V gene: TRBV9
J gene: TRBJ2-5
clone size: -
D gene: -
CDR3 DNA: TGTGCCAGCAGCCAAGGCCATTTGTGGGGGAGGGAGACCCAGTACTTC
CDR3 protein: CASSQGHLWGRETQYF

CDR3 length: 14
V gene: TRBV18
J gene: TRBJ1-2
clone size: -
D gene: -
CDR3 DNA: TGTGCCAGCTGGGCTGGCAGCACCCTCTATGGCTACACCTTC
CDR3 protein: CASWAGSTLYGYTF

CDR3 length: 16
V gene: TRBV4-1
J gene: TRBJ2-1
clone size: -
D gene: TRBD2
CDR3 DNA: TGCGCCAGCAGCCAAGATCCGATAGCGGGAGGTGATGAGCAGTTCTTC
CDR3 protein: CASSQDPIAGGDEQFF

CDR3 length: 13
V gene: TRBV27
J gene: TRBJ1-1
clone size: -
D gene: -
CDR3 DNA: TGTGCCAGCAGTTTCGGGGGGAGGACTGAAGCTTTCTTT
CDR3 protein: CASSFGGRTEAFF

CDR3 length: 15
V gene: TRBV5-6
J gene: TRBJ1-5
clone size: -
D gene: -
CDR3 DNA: TGTGCCAGCAGTTCGGGGGACGCGTACAATCAGCCCCAGCATTTT
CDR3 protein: CASSSGDAYNQPQHF

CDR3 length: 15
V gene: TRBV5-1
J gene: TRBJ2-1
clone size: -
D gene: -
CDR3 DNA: TGCGCCAGCAGCTTGGAACAGGCCTCCTACAATGAGCAGTTCTTC
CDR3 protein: CASSLEQASYNEQFF

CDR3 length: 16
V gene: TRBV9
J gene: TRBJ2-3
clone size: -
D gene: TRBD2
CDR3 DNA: TGTGCCAGCACCCCGGGGGGGGGAGTAAGCGCAGATACGCAGTATTTT
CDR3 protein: CASTPGGGVSADTQYF

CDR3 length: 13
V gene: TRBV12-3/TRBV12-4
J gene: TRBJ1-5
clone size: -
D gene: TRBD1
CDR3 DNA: TGTGCCAGCAGTCGGGACAGGAATCAGCCCCAGCATTTT
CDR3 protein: CASSRDRNQPQHF

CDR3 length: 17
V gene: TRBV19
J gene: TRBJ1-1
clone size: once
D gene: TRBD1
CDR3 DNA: TGTGCCAGTAGACCACTGACAGGGAAAGGTATTAACACTGAAGCTTTCTTT
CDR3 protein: CASRPLTGKGINTEAFF

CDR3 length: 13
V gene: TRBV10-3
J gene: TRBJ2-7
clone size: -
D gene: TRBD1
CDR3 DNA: TGTGCCATCAGATGGGACAGGGGGCGGGAGCAGTACTTC
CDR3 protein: CAIRWDRGREQYF

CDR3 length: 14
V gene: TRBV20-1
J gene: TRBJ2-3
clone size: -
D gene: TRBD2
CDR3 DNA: TGCAGTGCTAGTGTCCGGGAGGTGACAGATACGCAGTATTTT
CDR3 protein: CSASVREVTDTQYF

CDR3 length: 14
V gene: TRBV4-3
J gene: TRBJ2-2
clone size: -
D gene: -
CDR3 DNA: TGCGCCAGCAGCCAAGCCAAGAACACCGGGGAGCTGTTTTTT
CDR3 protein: CASSQAKNTGELFF